Given below is one TCR beta chain in context. No antigen is known for it. The sample belongs to a study of human thymus T cells. Per germline, CDR1 KGHSH and CDR2 LQKENI. CDR3 length: 9 amino acids. V was shortened by 4 bases and J by 11 bases, with 4 bases between the two germline ends. In corrective heart surgery, resections were taken, and these provided the thymus tissue. Study results and limitations: Thymic and blood repertoires showed apparently biased V and J gene usage. Thymic TCR repertoires of unrelated people reportedly overlapped highly.

Repertoires were generated with immunoSEQ multiplex PCR, while TCRdb's copy carries only in-frame clones and drops some. This sample yields about 78,000 clones, of which just over 95% are seen a single time; under 0.035% belongs to the top ten. The V call is TRBV18, the J call TRBJ2-3, with D unresolved. The TCR was taken from a boy in the first two years of life with a congenital heart defect but otherwise immunologically healthy. Sequencing was carried out using thymus tissue. The CDR3 coding sequence is TGTGCCAGCTCACGGAAGCAGTATTTT. Amino acid sequence: CASSRKQYF.